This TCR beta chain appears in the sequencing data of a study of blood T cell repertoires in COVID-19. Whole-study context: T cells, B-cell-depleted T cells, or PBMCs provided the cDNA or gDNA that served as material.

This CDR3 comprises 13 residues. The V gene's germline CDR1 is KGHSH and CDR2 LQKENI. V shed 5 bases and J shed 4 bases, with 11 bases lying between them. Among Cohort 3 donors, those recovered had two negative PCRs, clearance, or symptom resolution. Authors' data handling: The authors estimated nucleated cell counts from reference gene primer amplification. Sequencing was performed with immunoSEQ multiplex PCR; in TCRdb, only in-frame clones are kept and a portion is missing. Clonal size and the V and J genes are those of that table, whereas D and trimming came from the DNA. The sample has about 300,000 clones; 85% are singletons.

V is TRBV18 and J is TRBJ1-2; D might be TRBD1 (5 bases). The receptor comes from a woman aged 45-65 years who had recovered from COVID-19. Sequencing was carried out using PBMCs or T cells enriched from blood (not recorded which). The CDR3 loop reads CASSTTGGYGYTF. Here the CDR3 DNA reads TGTGCCAGCTCAACCACAGGCGGCTATGGCTACACCTTC.